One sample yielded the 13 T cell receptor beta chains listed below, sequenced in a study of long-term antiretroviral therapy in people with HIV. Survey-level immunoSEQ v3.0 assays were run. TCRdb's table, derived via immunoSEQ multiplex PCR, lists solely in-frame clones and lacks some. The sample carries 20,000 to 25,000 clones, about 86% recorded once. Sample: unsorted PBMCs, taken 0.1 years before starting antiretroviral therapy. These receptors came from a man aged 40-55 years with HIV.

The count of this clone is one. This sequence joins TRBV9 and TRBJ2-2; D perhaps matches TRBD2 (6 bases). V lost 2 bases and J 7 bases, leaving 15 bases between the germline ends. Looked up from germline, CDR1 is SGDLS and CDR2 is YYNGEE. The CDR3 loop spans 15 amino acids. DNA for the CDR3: TGTGCCAGCAGCGTTGTGGAGGGGAGGAACGGGGAGCTGTTTTTT. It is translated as CASSVVEGRNGELFF.

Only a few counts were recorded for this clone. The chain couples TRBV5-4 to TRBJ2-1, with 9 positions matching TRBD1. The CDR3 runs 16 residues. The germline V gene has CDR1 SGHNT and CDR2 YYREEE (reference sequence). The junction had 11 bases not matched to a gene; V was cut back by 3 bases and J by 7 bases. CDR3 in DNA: TGTGCCAGCAGCTGGGGACAGGGCGCGACACTTAATGAGCAGTTCTTC. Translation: CASSWGQGATLNEQFF.

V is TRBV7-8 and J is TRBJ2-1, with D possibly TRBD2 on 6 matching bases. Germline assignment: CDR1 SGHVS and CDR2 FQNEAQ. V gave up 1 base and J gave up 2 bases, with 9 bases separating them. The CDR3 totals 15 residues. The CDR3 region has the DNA TGTGCCAGCAGCTTAGGAGGCGGGGCCTACAATGAGCAGTTCTTC. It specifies CASSLGGGAYNEQFF.

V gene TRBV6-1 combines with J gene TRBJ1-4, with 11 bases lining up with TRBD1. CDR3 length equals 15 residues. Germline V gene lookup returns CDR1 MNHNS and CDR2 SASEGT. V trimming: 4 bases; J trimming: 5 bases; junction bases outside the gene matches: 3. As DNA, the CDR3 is TGTGCCAGCAGTGCGGACAGGGGGCCAAATGAAAAACTGTTTTTT. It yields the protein CASSADRGPNEKLFF.

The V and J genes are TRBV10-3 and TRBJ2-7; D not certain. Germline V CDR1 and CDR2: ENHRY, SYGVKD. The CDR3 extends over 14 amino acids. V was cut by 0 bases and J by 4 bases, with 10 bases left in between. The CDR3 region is CAISESDDYYEQYF. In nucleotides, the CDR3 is TGTGCCATCAGTGAGTCCGATGATTATTACGAGCAGTACTTC.

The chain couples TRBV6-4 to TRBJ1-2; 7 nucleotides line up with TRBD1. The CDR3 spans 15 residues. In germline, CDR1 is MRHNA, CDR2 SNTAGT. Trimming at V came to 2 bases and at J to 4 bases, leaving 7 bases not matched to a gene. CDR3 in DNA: TGTGCCAGCAGTGACATAGGGACAGAGCTCTATGGCTACACCTTC. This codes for CASSDIGTELYGYTF.

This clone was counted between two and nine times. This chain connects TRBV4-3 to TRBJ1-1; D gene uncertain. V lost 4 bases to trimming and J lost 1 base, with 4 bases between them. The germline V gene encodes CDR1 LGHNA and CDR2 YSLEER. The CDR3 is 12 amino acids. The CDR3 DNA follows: TGCGCCAGCAGCCGGCAGAACACTGAAGCTTTCTTT. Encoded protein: CASSRQNTEAFF.

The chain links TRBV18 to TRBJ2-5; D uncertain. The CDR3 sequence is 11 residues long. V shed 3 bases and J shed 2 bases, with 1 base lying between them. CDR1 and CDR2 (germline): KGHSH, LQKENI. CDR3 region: CASSPQETQYF. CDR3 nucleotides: TGTGCCAGCTCACCTCAAGAGACCCAGTACTTC.

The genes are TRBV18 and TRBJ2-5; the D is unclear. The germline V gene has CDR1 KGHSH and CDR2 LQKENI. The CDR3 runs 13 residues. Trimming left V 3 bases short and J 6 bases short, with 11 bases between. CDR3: CASSPRLEQTQYF. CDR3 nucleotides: TGTGCCAGCTCACCGCGACTGGAACAGACCCAGTACTTC.

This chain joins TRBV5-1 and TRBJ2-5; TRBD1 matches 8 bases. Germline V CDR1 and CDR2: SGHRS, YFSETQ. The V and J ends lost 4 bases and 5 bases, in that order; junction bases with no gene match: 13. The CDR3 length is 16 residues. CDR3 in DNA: TGCGCCAGCAGCCCCGGGACAGGTCCCTCTGTGGAGACCCAGTACTTC. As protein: CASSPGTGPSVETQYF.

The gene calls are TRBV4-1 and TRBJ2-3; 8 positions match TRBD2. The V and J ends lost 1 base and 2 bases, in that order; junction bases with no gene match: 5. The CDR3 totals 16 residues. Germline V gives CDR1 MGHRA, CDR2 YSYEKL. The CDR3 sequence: CASSQGTSLFTDTQYF. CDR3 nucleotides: TGCGCCAGCAGCCAAGGGACTAGCTTATTCACAGATACGCAGTATTTT.

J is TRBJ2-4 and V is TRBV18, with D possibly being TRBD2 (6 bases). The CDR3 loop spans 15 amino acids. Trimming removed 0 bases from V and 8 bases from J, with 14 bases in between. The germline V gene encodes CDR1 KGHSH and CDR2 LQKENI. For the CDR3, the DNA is TGTGCCAGCTCACCACCGGGAGGACGAGGGCACATTCAGTACTTC. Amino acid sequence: CASSPPGGRGHIQYF. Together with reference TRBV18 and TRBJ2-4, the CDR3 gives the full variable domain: NAGVMQNPRHLVRRRGQEARLRCSPMKGHSHVYWYRQLPEEGLKFMVYLQKENIIDESGMPKERFSAEFPKEGPSILRIQQVVRGDSAAYFCASSPPGGRGHIQYFGAGTRLSVL.

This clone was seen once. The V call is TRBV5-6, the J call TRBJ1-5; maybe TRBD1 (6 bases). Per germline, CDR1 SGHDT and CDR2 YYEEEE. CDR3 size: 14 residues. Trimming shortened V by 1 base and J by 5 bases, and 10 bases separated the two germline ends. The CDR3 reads CASSLLQGHQPQHF. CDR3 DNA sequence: TGTGCCAGCAGCTTGCTACAGGGTCATCAGCCCCAGCATTTT.